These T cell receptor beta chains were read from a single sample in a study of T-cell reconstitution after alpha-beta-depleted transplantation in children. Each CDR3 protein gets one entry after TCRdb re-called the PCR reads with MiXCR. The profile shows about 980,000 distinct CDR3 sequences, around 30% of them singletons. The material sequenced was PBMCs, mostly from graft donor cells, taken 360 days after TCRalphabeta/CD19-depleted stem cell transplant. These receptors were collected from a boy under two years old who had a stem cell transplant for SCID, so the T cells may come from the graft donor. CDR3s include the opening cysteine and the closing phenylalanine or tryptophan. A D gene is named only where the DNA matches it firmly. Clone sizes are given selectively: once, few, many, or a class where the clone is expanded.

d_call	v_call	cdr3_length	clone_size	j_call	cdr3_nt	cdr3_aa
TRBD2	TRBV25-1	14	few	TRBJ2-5	TGTGCCAGCAGTCCGGGACTACCCAAAGAGACCCAGTACTTC	CASSPGLPKETQYF
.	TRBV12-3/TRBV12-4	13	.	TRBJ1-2	TGTGCCAGCAGTTTAACCGGGGCAGGGGGCTACACCTTC	CASSLTGAGGYTF
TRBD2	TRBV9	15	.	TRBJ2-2	TGTGCCAGCAGCGTAGGAGGGAGGGAACACGGGGAGCTGTTTTTT	CASSVGGREHGELFF
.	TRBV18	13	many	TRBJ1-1	TGTGCCAGCTCACCACAAAGTAACACTGAAGCTTTCTTT	CASSPQSNTEAFF
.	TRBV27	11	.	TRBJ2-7	TGTGCCACGAGGGAGGCCTACGAGCAGTACTTC	CATREAYEQYF
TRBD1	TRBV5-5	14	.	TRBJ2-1	TGTGCCAGCCTTAACGGACAGGGGGCTAATGAGCAGTTCTTC	CASLNGQGANEQFF
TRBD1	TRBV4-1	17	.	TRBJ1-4	TGCGCCAGCAGCCAAGAAGAGTGGGCCAGGGGGAACGAAAAACTGTTTTTT	CASSQEEWARGNEKLFF
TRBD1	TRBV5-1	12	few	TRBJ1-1	TGCGCCAGCAGTCCGGACAGGGTACCAGCTTTCTTT	CASSPDRVPAFF
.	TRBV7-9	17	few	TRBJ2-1	TGTGCCAGCAGCCCGAGGCCGGGGCTGAGCTCCTACAATGAGCAGTTCTTC	CASSPRPGLSSYNEQFF
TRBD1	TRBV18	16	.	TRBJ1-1	TGTGCCAGCTCACCACGTATTTTAGGGGGCGAGTTAGAAGCTTTCTTT	CASSPRILGGELEAFF
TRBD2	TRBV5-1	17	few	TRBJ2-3	TGCGCCAGCAGCGAGCCCTGGACTAGCGGGGCCCCAGATACGCAGTATTTT	CASSEPWTSGAPDTQYF
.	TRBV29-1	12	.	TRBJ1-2	TGCAGCGTTGAACCGGGATCGGGTGGCTACACCTTC	CSVEPGSGGYTF
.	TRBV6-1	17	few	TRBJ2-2	TGTGCCAGCAGTGAAGATCTGGACTTGCTGAACACCGGGGAGCTGTTTTTT	CASSEDLDLLNTGELFF
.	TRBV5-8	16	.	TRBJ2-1	TGTGCCAGCAGTTCCCCGGGACACTTGCTTGGCAATGAGCAGTTCTTC	CASSSPGHLLGNEQFF
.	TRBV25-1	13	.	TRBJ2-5	TGTGCCAGCAGCGACAGTCTTCAAGAGACCCAGTACTTC	CASSDSLQETQYF
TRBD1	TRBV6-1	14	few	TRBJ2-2	TGTGCCAGCATTCGGACAGGACGCACCGGGGAGCTGTTTTTT	CASIRTGRTGELFF
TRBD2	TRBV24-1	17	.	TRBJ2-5	TGTGCCACCAGTGACCCTCAAGCGGGGCCCCCCCAAGAGACCCAGTACTTC	CATSDPQAGPPQETQYF
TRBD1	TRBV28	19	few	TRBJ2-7	TGTGCCAGCAGTAATAGGGACAGGGGGCCCGATTCGGCGGCCCACGAGCAGTACTTC	CASSNRDRGPDSAAHEQYF
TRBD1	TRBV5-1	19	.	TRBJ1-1	TGCGCCAGCAGCTTGCCGGGACAGACGCCGACAAGCATGAACACTGAAGCTTTCTTT	CASSLPGQTPTSMNTEAFF
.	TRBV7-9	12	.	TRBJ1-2	TGTGCCAGCAGCACCCGGACGGATGGCTACACCTTC	CASSTRTDGYTF
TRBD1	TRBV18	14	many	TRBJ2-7	TGTGCCAGCTCGCTGACAGGGCCTCCCTACGAGCAGTACTTC	CASSLTGPPYEQYF
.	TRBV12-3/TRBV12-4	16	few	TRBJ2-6	TGTGCCAGCAGGCGAAGGGAATCCTCTGGGGCCAACGTCCTGACTTTC	CASRRRESSGANVLTF
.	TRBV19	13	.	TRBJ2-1	TGTGCCAGTAGTCCCACAGGGACCAATGAGCAGTTCTTC	CASSPTGTNEQFF
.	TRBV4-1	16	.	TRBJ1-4	TGCGCCAGCAGCCAAGATAGGGGTACAACTAATGAAAAACTGTTTTTT	CASSQDRGTTNEKLFF
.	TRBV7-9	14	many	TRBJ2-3	TGTGCCAGCAGCTTGACGACATCTACAGATACGCAGTATTTT	CASSLTTSTDTQYF
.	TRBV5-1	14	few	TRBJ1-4	TGCGCCAGCAGCTCCGGGCCCAGCGGTGAAAAACTGTTTTTT	CASSSGPSGEKLFF
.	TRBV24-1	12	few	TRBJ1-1	TGTGCCACACCCCAGGGGCTGCCTGAAGCTTTCTTT	CATPQGLPEAFF
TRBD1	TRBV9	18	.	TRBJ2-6	TGTGCCAGCAGCGAGACCCGGGACAGTTATTCTGGGGCCAACGTCCTGACTTTC	CASSETRDSYSGANVLTF
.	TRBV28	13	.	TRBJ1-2	TGTGCCAGCAGACCCCGACAAATCTATGGCTACACCTTC	CASRPRQIYGYTF
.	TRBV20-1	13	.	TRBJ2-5	TGCAGTGCTAGAAGCGCAGGACAAGAGACCCAGTACTTC	CSARSAGQETQYF
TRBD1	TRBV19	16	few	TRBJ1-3	TGTGCCAGTAGTACCTACGGACAGGCTTCTGGAAACACCATATATTTT	CASSTYGQASGNTIYF
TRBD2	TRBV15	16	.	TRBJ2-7	TGTGCCACCAGCAGGACCCCTTCGGGGGGATTCTACGAGCAGTACTTC	CATSRTPSGGFYEQYF
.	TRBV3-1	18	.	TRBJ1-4	TGTGCCAGCAGCCAAGGAACCCCCCTGGGGCCAACTAATGAAAAACTGTTTTTT	CASSQGTPLGPTNEKLFF
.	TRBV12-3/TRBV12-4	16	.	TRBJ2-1	TGTGCCAGCAGTTTGTGGGGGAGTGGGTCCTACAATGAGCAGTTCTTC	CASSLWGSGSYNEQFF
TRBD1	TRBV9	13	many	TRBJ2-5	TGTGCCAGCAGCGAGACAGGGGGGAAGACCCAGTACTTC	CASSETGGKTQYF
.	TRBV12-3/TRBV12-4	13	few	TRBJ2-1	TGTGCCAGCAGTTTGAACGGATCCGATGAGCAGTTCTTC	CASSLNGSDEQFF
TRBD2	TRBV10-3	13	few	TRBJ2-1	TGTGCCATCAGTGATTTGGGGGGGAATGAGCAGTTCTTC	CAISDLGGNEQFF
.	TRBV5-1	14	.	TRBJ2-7	TGCGCCAGCAGCTACTCCTCCAGACAGTACGAGCAGTACTTC	CASSYSSRQYEQYF
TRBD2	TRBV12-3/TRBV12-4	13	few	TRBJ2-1	TGTGCCAGCAGCACACTAGCGGGGCATGAGCAGTTCTTC	CASSTLAGHEQFF
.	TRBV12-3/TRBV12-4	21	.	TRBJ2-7	TGTGCCAGCAGTTTAGGGAGCCCTTTAGGCCCCGGGGCTGAGGGTTTTTACGAGCAGTACTTC	CASSLGSPLGPGAEGFYEQYF
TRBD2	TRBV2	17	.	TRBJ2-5	TGTGCCAGCAGTGAAGCGCGGCTAGCGGGGATGCAAGAGACCCAGTACTTC	CASSEARLAGMQETQYF
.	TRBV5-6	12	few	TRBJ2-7	TGTGCCAGCAGCTCCCGGGTCCACGAGCAGTACTTC	CASSSRVHEQYF
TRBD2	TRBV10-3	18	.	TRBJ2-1	TGTGCCATCAGTGAGTCAAGACTAGCGGGGGTCGGCTTGAATGAGCAGTTCTTC	CAISESRLAGVGLNEQFF